The present entry profiles one TCR beta chain with its context. Its antigen is unknown. Per the germline V gene, CDR1 is MNHNY and CDR2 is SVGAGI (reference sequence). The CDR3 length is 14 residues. V shed 2 bases and J shed 5 bases, with 12 bases lying between them. This entry is derived from a study of T cell repertoires in cytomegalovirus infection. Looking at the study overall: An indication of both CMV infection and matching HLA type came from public TCR beta signatures. Study-wide points: The study found HLA-C-restricted CMV-specific TCR beta clonotypes dominating the ex vivo response. CMV carriers having the relevant HLA were flagged by cumulative public TCR beta family frequency.

TCRdb fed the reads into MiXCR, producing one record per CDR3 protein. The table records over 150,000 distinct CDR3 sequences, around 15% of them present only once. The sequence was obtained from a human donor in good health (CMV status not recorded). Some clones in this sample may be carry-over from other donors' samples. This chain links TRBV6-6 with TRBJ2-5; D remains unclear. The sample taken for sequencing was PBMCs. Here the CDR3 reads CASSYTWARETQYF. CDR3 in DNA: TGTGCCAGCAGTTACACGTGGGCGCGTGAGACCCAGTACTTC.